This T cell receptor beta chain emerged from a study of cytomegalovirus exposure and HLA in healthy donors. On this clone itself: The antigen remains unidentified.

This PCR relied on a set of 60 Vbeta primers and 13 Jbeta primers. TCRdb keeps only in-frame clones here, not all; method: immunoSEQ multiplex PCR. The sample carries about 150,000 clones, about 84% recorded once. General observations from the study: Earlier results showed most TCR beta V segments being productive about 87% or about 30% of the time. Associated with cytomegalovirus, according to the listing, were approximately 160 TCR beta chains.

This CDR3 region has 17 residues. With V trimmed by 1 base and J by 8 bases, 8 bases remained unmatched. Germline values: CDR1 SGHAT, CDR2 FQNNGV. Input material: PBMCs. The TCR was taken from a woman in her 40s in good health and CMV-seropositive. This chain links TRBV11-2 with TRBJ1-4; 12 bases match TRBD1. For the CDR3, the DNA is TGTGCCAGCAGCTTAGTTGGGACAGGGGGCGGTCGAGAAAAACTGTTTTTT. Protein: CASSLVGTGGGREKLFF.